This T cell receptor (beta chain) was sequenced during a study of blood T cells in healthy people across ages. Turning to this clonotype: Its antigen is as yet unknown. The junction does not match germline at one end; this may be a read error.

A second PCR, run for about 7 to 11 cycles, used a sample-barcoded 5' primer plus a J-beta primer mix. TCRdb called the 5' RACE reads again in MiXCR, with one record for every CDR3 protein. Among around 780,000 distinct CDR3 sequences listed, roughly 24% were seen once. Germline CDR1 and CDR2: SGHDT and YYEEEE. The CDR3 sequence is 14 residues long. Findings and caveats of the study: Long-lived donors exceeded aged donors in naive CD4+ cells and diversity.

These data were likewise used in another study, on T cells of mothers and their children. As that study records: Each donor was one of three healthy Caucasian mothers or one of their six children. cDNA was synthesized from all extracted RNA at roughly 1.5 ug per reaction. Normalized overlap was always slightly, never significantly, higher in related than unrelated mother-child pairs.

The chain couples TRBV5-6 to TRBJ2-1, with D perhaps being TRBD1 or TRBD2 (5 bases each). Material: blood. The TCR sequence derives from a boy aged 10-17 years in good health. CDR3: CVSNRDGGYNEQFF. The CDR3 region has the DNA TGTGTCAGCAACCGGGACGGAGGCTACAATGAGCAGTTCTTC.